This TCR beta chain appears in the sequencing data of a study of blood T cell repertoires in COVID-19 (dated by TCRdb to about 2020). In the study overall: Samples from collaborators originated in the United States, Italy and Spain and spanned both the acute and convalescent phases of COVID-19. A de-identified subject ID, COVID-19 status, age in years and sex were almost always included in the sample metadata. The material from the prospective study consisted of cDNA or gDNA derived from T cells, B-cell-depleted T cells, or PBMCs. The samples were drawn from two sources: the first 160 participants of the ongoing ImmuneRACE study, and 1,000 to 1,500 subjects contributed by 6 global collaborators. The repertoires were made available in a free public database intended to serve as a resource for research on the immune response to SARS-CoV-2. Deeply sampled blood TCRbeta repertoires from subjects exposed to, actively infected with, or recovered from COVID-19 were included in the dataset. Where available, HLA class I and class II types were taken from metadata supplied by the sample provider and were not determined by assay-based typing.

Another Seattle source contributed samples from volunteer blood donors who had recovered from COVID-19. The collaborating institutions used their own protocols to collect whole blood in K2EDTA tubes. For TCRbeta analysis, collaborators shipped samples as frozen whole blood, isolated PBMCs, or DNA extracted from either of those sample types. The immunoSEQ Assay, a bias-controlled multiplex PCR, was used to amplify TCRbeta CDR3 regions from genomic DNA. Per the source publication's procedure: The number of nucleated cells in each sample was estimated from the amplification of reference gene primers within the assay. To quantify the absolute abundance of each unique TCRbeta CDR3 rearrangement, sequence reads were collapsed and filtered. For each sample, productive Simpson clonality was calculated as the square root of Simpson's diversity index over productive rearrangements. TCRdb re-hosts the immuneACCESS table, in-frame sequences only. Its copies lack some clones; in the studies checked, an unresolved V gene accounts for under half of them, and the cause for the rest is not known. V, J and clone size derive from that table, while D and trimming were established from the DNA sequence. Across this sample there are 280,000 or so clones, with more than 70% seen only once. Jointly, the top ten make up over 6% of the sample.

What the authors observed across the whole study: Clinical and demographic metadata were provided uncurated, with the amount varying by source and participant.

The junction carries 8 bases between V and J, which are trimmed by 1 base and 0 bases respectively. Per the germline V gene, SGHRS is the CDR1 and YFSETQ is the CDR2. From the cysteine up to the phenylalanine, the CDR3 has a length of 15 residues. Only the CDR3 portion is preserved as DNA: 45 bases, with reading frame beginning at the first base. In this sample, this clone turned up once. Its antigen is not yet known. It has no much larger one-base neighbor in the sample; base qualities were not kept. The chain uses TRBV5-1 and TRBJ1-3, and possibly TRBD1, on 5 matching bases. Sequencing was performed on peripheral blood. This clonotype was obtained from a woman aged 25 to 39 who had recovered from COVID-19. The CDR3 in this case is CASSLTGLSGNTIYF. In nucleotides, the sequence is TGCGCCAGCAGCTTGACAGGCCTCTCTGGAAACACCATATATTTT.